The 20 T cell receptor beta chains below come from one sample, sequenced in a study of PD-1 blockade in classical Hodgkin lymphoma (dated by TCRdb to 2018 to 2020). The time point label, as the study defines it: cycle 1 day 1 (C1D1), immediately before nivolumab initiation. Every trial patient had relapsed after autologous stem cell transplantation, and cohorts A, B and C differed in prior brentuximab vedotin exposure. Library preparation used the immunoSEQ multiplex PCR assay. Sourced from immuneACCESS, this table was stored by TCRdb with only in-frame sequences that have V and J called. A share of the clones is absent; for the studies checked, an unresolved V gene accounts for under half, and the remainder has no known explanation. The sample table records around 20,000 clones; 75% to 90% of these occur just once. The ten largest clones capture about 24% of the sample. Sequenced material: peripheral blood mononuclear cells (PBMCs), taken at baseline. The receptors were gathered from a human donor with classical Hodgkin lymphoma.

The V gene is TRBV10-1, the J gene TRBJ2-7; D may correspond to TRBD1 or TRBD2 (5 bases each). V lost 4 bases to trimming and J lost 2 bases, with 12 bases between them. CDR3 length equals 14 residues. Looked up from germline, CDR1 is WNHNN and CDR2 is SYGVQD (reference sequence). The CDR3 spells CASSGTPGPYEQYF. DNA of the CDR3: TGCGCCAGCAGTGGGACTCCGGGGCCCTACGAGCAGTACTTC.

This clone turned up a few times. This CDR3 is also generated by other DNA sequences in the sample. The chain uses TRBV6-1 and TRBJ1-2; 9 nucleotides match TRBD1. Looked up from germline, CDR1 is MNHNS and CDR2 is SASEGT. V gave up 5 bases and J gave up 1 base; unmatched junction bases: 5. There are 15 residues in the CDR3. The CDR3 is CASSTGGSGNYGYTF. Written as DNA, the CDR3 is TGTGCCAGCAGTACAGGGGGCAGTGGTAACTATGGCTACACCTTC.

The rearrangement uses TRBV27 and TRBJ2-7; 10 nucleotides line up with TRBD2. V lost 5 bases and J lost 3; bases outside the gene matches: 1. CDR3 size: 13 residues. Germline V gene lookup returns CDR1 MNHEY and CDR2 SMNVEV (reference sequence). CDR3 nucleotide sequence: TGTGCCAGCAGTCCTAGCGGGAGCTACGAGCAGTACTTC. This codes for CASSPSGSYEQYF.

This clone was picked up a small number of times. The genes are TRBV5-1 and TRBJ1-5; D gene unclear. Germline V CDR1 and CDR2: SGHRS, YFSETQ. The V end lost 0 bases, the J end lost 0 bases, and 1 base lay between the germline ends. The CDR3 runs 13 residues. The CDR3 DNA sequence: TGCGCCAGCAGCTTGGGTAGCAATCAGCCCCAGCATTTT. This codes for CASSLGSNQPQHF.

The chain combines TRBV6-5 with TRBJ2-3; 9 bases line up with TRBD1. From germline, CDR1 is MNHEY and CDR2 SVGAGI. CDR3 length: 15 amino acids. Trimming removed 0 bases from V and 5 bases from J; junction bases left unmatched: 3. The CDR3 loop reads CASSYSGQGGDTQYF. The CDR3 DNA reads TGTGCCAGCAGTTACTCGGGACAGGGAGGAGATACGCAGTATTTT.

This chain links TRBV11-3 with TRBJ2-7; 11 bases align to TRBD1. Germline CDR1 is SGHNT and CDR2 is YENEEA. CDR3 length: 15 residues. V was pared by 6 bases and J by 6 bases, with 10 bases of the junction left unmatched. The CDR3 loop reads CASSPGLGQGGEQYF. The DNA of the CDR3 is TGTGCCAGCAGTCCAGGCCTGGGACAGGGGGGCGAGCAGTACTTC.

The gene calls are TRBV2 and TRBJ1-5; D possibly corresponds to TRBD1 (6 bases). The V gene lost 7 bases and the J gene lost 5 bases, with 21 bases spanning the gap. The CDR3 sequence is 16 residues long. In germline, CDR1 is SNHLY, CDR2 FYNNEI. The CDR3 region is CASKINWDKIDQPQHF. The CDR3 region has the DNA TGTGCCAGCAAGATTAATTGGGACAAGATAGATCAGCCCCAGCATTTT. The variable domain in full, completed from reference TRBV2 and TRBJ1-5, reads EPEVTQTPSHQVTQMGQEVILRCVPISNHLYFYWYRQILGQKVEFLVSFYNNEISEKSEIFDDQFSVERPDGSNFTLKIRSTKLEDSAMYFCASKINWDKIDQPQHFGDGTRLSIL.

V usage is TRBV5-8 and J usage is TRBJ1-2, with D uncertain. Germline CDR1 SGHTS, CDR2 YDEGEE. The CDR3 totals 15 residues. The ends were cut back, 5 bases at V and 0 bases at J, with 14 bases in the middle. CDR3 bases: TGTGCCAGCAGACCGACTGGAAGAGCTAACTATGGCTACACCTTC. It yields the protein CASRPTGRANYGYTF.

This clone was counted once. The chain recombines TRBV5-8 with TRBJ1-1; 10 nucleotides align to TRBD1. Germline V gives CDR1 SGHTS, CDR2 YDEGEE. J gave up 7 bases and V 7 bases, and 10 bases lay outside the gene matches. This CDR3 spans 14 amino acids. In nucleotides, the CDR3 is TGTGCCAGCCACTACACGGGACAGGGGCGTGAAGCTTTCTTT. Residues: CASHYTGQGREAFF.

The chain carries TRBV30 and TRBJ1-2; no definite D call. CDR3 length equals 11 residues. Trimming took off 1 base at V and 7 bases at J, with 7 bases between the two ends. CDR1 GTSNPN and CDR2 SVGIG come from the germline V gene (reference sequence). DNA for the CDR3: TGTGCCTGGAGTGCGGGGAGTGGCTACACCTTC. Translating gives CAWSAGSGYTF. The full variable domain, completed using reference TRBV30 and TRBJ1-2, is SQTIHQWPATLVQPVGSPLSLECTVEGTSNPNLYWYRQAAGRGLQLLFYSVGIGQISSEVPQNLSASRPQDRQFILSSKKLLLSDSGFYLCAWSAGSGYTFGSGTRLTVV.

The chain recombines TRBV5-1 with TRBJ2-2; no clear D. Germline CDR1 is SGHRS and CDR2 is YFSETQ. This CDR3 has 15 residues. The ends were cut back, 0 bases at V and 7 bases at J, with 13 bases in the middle. CDR3 region: CASSLDSGYGGELFF. For the CDR3, the DNA is TGCGCCAGCAGCTTGGATTCCGGGTACGGCGGGGAGCTGTTTTTT.

This rearrangement joins TRBV19 to TRBJ2-1, with TRBD1 matching over 7 bases. Trimming at V came to 6 bases and at J to 4 bases, leaving 9 bases not matched to a gene. Germline CDR1 LNHDA, CDR2 SQIVND (reference sequence). The CDR3 is made up of 15 amino acids. CDR3 protein: CASSPRQGRYNEQFF. The CDR3 nucleotides read TGTGCCAGTAGCCCGAGACAGGGTAGGTACAATGAGCAGTTCTTC.

This chain's CDR3 is CASSEVAYGYTF. The CDR3 nucleotides read TGTGCCAGCAGTGAAGTAGCTTATGGCTACACCTTC. This chain connects TRBV2 to TRBJ1-2; D unclear. CDR1 and CDR2 from the germline V gene are SNHLY and FYNNEI. V was trimmed by 1 base and J by 5 bases, leaving 5 bases between them. CDR3 length: 12 amino acids.

The chain recombines TRBV7-2 with TRBJ2-7; 7 bases align to TRBD1. The CDR3 loop spans 14 amino acids. V was pared by 5 bases and J by 4 bases, with 8 bases of the junction left unmatched. CDR1 is SGHTA and CDR2 is FQGNSA in the germline V gene. The CDR3 DNA is TGTGCCAGCAGCCGGACAGGAGGACGGTACGAGCAGTACTTC. Amino acid sequence: CASSRTGGRYEQYF.

This clone has only a few counts. The CDR3 region is CASSQDQGRHYGYTF. The CDR3 DNA reads TGTGCCAGCAGCCAAGATCAAGGACGGCACTATGGCTACACCTTC. This chain links TRBV14 with TRBJ1-2; no definite D call. The CDR3 is 15 residues long. Trimming took 0 bases from V and 3 from J, leaving 11 bases between them. Germline V gives CDR1 SGHDN, CDR2 FVKESK.

The chain employs TRBV9 and TRBJ1-1; possibly TRBD1 for D (5 bases). Germline loops: CDR1 SGDLS, CDR2 YYNGEE. The CDR3 totals 15 residues. V lost 4 bases, J lost 6 bases, and 19 bases lay in between. In DNA form, the CDR3 reads TGTGCCAGCAGCCCCCGCTTGACAGCGAAGTCTGAAGCTTTCTTT. Its translation is CASSPRLTAKSEAFF.

V gene TRBV21-1 combines with J gene TRBJ2-7. TRBV21-1 is a known pseudogene. This CDR3 region has 15 residues. The DNA of the CDR3 is TGTGCCAGCAGCAAAGAAAACGGCAGCTCCTACGAGCAGTACTTC. It is translated as CASSKENGSSYEQYF.

The chain is built from TRBV5-4 and TRBJ1-4; the match to TRBD1 covers 7 bases. Germline V lookup: CDR1 SGHNT, CDR2 YYREEE (reference sequence). The V and J ends lost 4 bases and 5 bases, in that order; junction bases with no gene match: 5. This CDR3 has 14 residues. The CDR3 DNA sequence: TGTGCCAGCAGCAAAGGGGGCGCAAATGAAAAACTGTTTTTT. It yields the protein CASSKGGANEKLFF.

The genes are TRBV21-1 and TRBJ2-3; the table's TRBD1 call for D was not verified on the DNA. TRBV21-1 is termed a pseudogene. This CDR3 region has 17 residues. CDR3 protein: CASSKALKGHLTDTQYF. As DNA, the CDR3 is TGTGCCAGCAGCAAAGCACTAAAGGGACACCTCACAGATACGCAGTATTTT.

In this sample, this clone turned up once. The CDR3: CASSLAGLAGTGELFF. For the CDR3, the DNA is TGTGCCAGCAGCTTAGCCGGGCTAGCCGGCACCGGGGAGCTGTTTTTT. The chain couples TRBV11-2 to TRBJ2-2, with D tentatively TRBD2 (5 bases). This CDR3 region has 16 residues. Per the germline V gene, CDR1 is SGHAT and CDR2 is FQNNGV. V lost 1 base, J lost 4 bases, and 13 bases lay in between.